The present entry profiles one T cell receptor beta chain with its context. The data stem from a study of cytomegalovirus exposure and HLA in healthy donors. Libraries were prepared by immunoSEQ multiplex PCR; TCRdb keeps only in-frame clonotypes and omits some of them. The sample shows about 360,000 clones, 86% of them seen only once. Germline trimming cut 6 bases from V and 7 bases from J; bases unmatched to any gene: 19. CDR1 and CDR2 from the germline V gene are MDHEN and SYDVKM. The CDR3 has 17 residues. Sequenced material: PBMCs. This TCR derives from a woman aged 18-29 years in good health and CMV-seronegative. The chain links TRBV28 to TRBJ1-2; TRBD1 aligns across 8 bases. The CDR3 loop reads CASSPSDLSPGGGGYTF. The CDR3 DNA is TGTGCCAGCAGCCCATCAGACTTATCCCCAGGGGGCGGTGGCTACACCTTC.